This T cell receptor (beta chain) was found in a study of T-cell memory formation after mild COVID-19. Study-level background: Clusters of TCRs were largely donor specific.

With respect to this clonotype: The target antigen is unknown.

TCRdb used MiXCR to reprocess the 5' RACE reads, holding one entry per CDR3 protein. The profile covers about 140,000 distinct CDR3 sequences, with more than 13% appearing a single time and 28% taken by the ten largest. Study results and caveats: Some responding clones appeared in pre-infection memory, suggesting cross-reactive memory joined. CD4+ contracting clones were mainly CM and EM; CD8+ ones, EMRA.

The length of the CDR3 is 12 residues. Between the trimmed V and J ends, which lost 5 bases and 0 bases, there was a span of 6 bases. Germline V gives CDR1 SGHDT, CDR2 YYEEEE. V usage is TRBV5-6 and J usage is TRBJ2-7; D is undetermined. This clonotype was obtained from an adult woman who had mild COVID-19 (a few samples of this study predate the infection). Cell type and time point are not known. Sequenced sample: PBMCs or a T cell subset sorted from them (not recorded which). This CDR3 is CASRADSYEQYF. The CDR3 DNA sequence: TGTGCCAGCAGAGCCGACTCCTACGAGCAGTACTTC. Combining the CDR3 with reference TRBV5-6 and TRBJ2-7 gives the whole variable domain DAGVTQSPTHLIKTRGQQVTLRCSPKSGHDTVSWYQQALGQGPQFIFQYYEEEERQRGNFPDRFSGHQFPNYSSELNVNALLLGDSALYLCASRADSYEQYFGPGTRLTVT.